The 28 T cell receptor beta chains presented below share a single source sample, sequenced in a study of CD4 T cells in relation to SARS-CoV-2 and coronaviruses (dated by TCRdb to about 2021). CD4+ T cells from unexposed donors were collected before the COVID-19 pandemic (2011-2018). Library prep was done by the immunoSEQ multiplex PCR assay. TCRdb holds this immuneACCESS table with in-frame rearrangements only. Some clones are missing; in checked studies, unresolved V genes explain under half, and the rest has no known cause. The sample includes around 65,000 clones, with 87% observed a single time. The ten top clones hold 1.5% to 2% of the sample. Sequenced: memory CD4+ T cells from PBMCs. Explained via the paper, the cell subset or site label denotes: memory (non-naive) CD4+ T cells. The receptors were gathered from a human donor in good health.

The CDR3, as DNA: TGCGCCAGCAGCGGTGGAAATCCGACGGGGGGCTACACCTTC. This codes for CASSGGNPTGGYTF. The chain recombines TRBV5-1 with TRBJ1-2, with D unclear. The CDR3 totals 14 residues. V lost 4 bases and J lost 8, with 18 bases in between. CDR1 SGHRS and CDR2 YFSETQ come from the germline V gene.

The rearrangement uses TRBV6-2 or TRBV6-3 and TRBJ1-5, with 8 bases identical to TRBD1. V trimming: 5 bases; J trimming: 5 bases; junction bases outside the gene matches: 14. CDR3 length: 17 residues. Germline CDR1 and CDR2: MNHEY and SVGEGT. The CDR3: CASSPPTGGRGDQPQHF. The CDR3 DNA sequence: TGTGCCAGCAGTCCCCCCACAGGGGGAAGAGGCGATCAGCCCCAGCATTTT.

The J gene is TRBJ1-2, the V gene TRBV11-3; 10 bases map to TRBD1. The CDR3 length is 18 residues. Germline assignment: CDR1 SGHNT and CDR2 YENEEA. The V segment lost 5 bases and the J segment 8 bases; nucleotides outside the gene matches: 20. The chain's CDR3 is CASSAIGIRQGALWGYTF. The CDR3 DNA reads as TGTGCCAGCAGCGCAATCGGAATTAGACAGGGGGCGCTATGGGGCTACACCTTC.

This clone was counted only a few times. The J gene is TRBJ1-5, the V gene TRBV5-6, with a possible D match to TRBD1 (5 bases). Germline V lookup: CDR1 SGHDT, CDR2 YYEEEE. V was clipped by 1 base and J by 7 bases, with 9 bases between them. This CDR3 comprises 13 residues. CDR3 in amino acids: CASSLIRGQPQHF. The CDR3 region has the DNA TGTGCCAGCAGCTTGATCCGGGGGCAGCCCCAGCATTTT. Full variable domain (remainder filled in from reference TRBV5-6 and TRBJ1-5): DAGVTQSPTHLIKTRGQQVTLRCSPKSGHDTVSWYQQALGQGPQFIFQYYEEEERQRGNFPDRFSGHQFPNYSSELNVNALLLGDSALYLCASSLIRGQPQHFGDGTRLSIL.

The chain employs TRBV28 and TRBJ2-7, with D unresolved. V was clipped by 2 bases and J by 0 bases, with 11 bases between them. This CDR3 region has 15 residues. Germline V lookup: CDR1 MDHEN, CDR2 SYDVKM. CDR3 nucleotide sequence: TGTGCCAGCAGTTTAAAGGCCCGGAGCTCCTACGAGCAGTACTTC. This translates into CASSLKARSSYEQYF.

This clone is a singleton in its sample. The CDR3 reads CASSTGYNEQFF. As DNA, the CDR3 is TGTGCCAGTAGCACAGGGTACAATGAGCAGTTCTTC. V is TRBV19 and J is TRBJ2-1; D may be TRBD1 (6 bases). The CDR3 has 12 amino acids. Looked up from germline, CDR1 is LNHDA and CDR2 is SQIVND (reference sequence). V was pared by 6 bases and J by 4 bases, with 7 bases between.

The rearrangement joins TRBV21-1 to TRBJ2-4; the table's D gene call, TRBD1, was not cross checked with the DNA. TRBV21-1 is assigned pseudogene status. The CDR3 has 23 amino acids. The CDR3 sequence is CASSKGSIKTGRHRSLAKNIQYF. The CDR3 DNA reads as TGTGCCAGCAGCAAAGGGTCCATTAAGACAGGGAGACATAGAAGTCTAGCCAAAAACATTCAGTACTTC.

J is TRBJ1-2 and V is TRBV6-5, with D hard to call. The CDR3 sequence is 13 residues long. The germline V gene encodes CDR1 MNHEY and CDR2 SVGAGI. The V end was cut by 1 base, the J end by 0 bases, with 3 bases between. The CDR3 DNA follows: TGTGCCAGCAGTTACTTTGCTAACTATGGCTACACCTTC. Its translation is CASSYFANYGYTF.

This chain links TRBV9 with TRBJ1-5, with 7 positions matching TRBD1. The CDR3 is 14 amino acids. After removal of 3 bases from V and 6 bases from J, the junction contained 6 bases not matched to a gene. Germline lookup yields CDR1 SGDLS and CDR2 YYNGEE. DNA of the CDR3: TGTGCCAGCAGCGGCCAGGGGGATCGTCAGCCCCAGCATTTT. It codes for CASSGQGDRQPQHF. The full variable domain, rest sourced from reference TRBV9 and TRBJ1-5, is DSGVTQTPKHLITATGQRVTLRCSPRSGDLSVYWYQQSLDQGLQFLIQYYNGEERAKGNILERFSAQQFPDLHSELNLSSLELGDSALYFCASSGQGDRQPQHFGDGTRLSIL.

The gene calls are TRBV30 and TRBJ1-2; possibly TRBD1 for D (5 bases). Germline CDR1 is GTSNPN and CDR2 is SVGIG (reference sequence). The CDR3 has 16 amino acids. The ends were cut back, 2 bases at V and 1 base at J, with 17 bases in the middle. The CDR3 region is CAWSYPDSSLNYGYTF. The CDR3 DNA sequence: TGTGCCTGGAGTTACCCAGACAGCTCTCTTAACTATGGCTACACCTTC.

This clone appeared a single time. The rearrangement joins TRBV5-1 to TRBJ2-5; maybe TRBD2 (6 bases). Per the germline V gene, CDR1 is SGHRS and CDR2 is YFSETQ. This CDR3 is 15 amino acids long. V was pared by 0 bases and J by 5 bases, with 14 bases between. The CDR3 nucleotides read TGCGCCAGCAGCTTGGGAGCGTCTAGCGTGGAGACCCAGTACTTC. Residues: CASSLGASSVETQYF.

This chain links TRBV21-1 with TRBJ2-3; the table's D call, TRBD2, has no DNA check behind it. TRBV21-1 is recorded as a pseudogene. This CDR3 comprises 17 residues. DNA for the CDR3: TGTGCCAGCAGCAAATTCCCTCGGGGTTGTAGCACAGATACGCAGTATTTT. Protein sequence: CASSKFPRGCSTDTQYF.

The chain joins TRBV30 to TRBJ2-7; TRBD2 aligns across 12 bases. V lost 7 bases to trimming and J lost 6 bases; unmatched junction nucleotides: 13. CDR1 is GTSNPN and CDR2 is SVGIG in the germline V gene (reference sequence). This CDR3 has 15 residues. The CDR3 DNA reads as TGTGCCTACCCGACTAGCGGGGGCCTTGGAGGCGAGCAGTACTTC. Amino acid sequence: CAYPTSGGLGGEQYF. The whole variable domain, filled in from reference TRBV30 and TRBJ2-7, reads SQTIHQWPATLVQPVGSPLSLECTVEGTSNPNLYWYRQAAGRGLQLLFYSVGIGQISSEVPQNLSASRPQDRQFILSSKKLLLSDSGFYLCAYPTSGGLGGEQYFGPGTRLTVT.

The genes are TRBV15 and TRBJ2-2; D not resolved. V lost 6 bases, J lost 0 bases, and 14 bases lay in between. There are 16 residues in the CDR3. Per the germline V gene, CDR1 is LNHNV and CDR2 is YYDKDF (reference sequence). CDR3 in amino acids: CATRETGRANTGELFF. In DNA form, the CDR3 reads TGTGCCACCAGGGAGACGGGCCGAGCGAACACCGGGGAGCTGTTTTTT.

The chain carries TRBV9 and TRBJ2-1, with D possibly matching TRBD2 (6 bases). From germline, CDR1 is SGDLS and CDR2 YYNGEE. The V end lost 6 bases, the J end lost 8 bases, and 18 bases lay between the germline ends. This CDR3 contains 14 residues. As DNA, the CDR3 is TGTGCCAGCACCCAAACTGGGGCTAGCGATGAGCAGTTCTTC. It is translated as CASTQTGASDEQFF.

CDR3: CASSPPSGQRGYEQYF. As DNA, the CDR3 is TGTGCCAGCTCACCACCTAGCGGTCAACGAGGCTACGAGCAGTACTTC. The V and J genes are TRBV18 and TRBJ2-7; weak D call: TRBD2 (6 bases). The CDR3 contains 16 residues. Germline V lookup: CDR1 KGHSH, CDR2 LQKENI. Trimming removed 0 bases at V and 3 bases at J, with 15 bases between.

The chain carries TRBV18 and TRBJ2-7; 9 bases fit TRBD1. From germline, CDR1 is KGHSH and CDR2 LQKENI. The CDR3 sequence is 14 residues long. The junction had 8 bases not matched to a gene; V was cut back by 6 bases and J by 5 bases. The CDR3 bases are TGTGCCAGCTCGCCAAGACAGGGGGGGCACGAGCAGTACTTC. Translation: CASSPRQGGHEQYF.

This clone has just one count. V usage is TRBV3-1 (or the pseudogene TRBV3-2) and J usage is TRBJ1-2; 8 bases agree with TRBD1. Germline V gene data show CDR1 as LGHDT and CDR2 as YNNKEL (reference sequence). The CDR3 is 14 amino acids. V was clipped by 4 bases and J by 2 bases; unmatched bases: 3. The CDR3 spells CASSPGTGNYGYTF. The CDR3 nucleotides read TGTGCCAGCAGCCCCGGGACAGGCAACTATGGCTACACCTTC.

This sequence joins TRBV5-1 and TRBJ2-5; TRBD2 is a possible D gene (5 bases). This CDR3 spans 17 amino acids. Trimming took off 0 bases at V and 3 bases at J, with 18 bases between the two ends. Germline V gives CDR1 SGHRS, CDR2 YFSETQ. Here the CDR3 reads CASSLDVGGSKKETQYF. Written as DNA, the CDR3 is TGCGCCAGCAGCTTGGACGTTGGAGGTAGTAAAAAAGAGACCCAGTACTTC.

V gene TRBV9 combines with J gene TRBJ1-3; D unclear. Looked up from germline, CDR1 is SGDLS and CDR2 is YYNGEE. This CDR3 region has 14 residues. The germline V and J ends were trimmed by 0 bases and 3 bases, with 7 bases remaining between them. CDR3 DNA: TGTGCCAGCAGCGTAGGGGGTAATGGAAACACCATATATTTT. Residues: CASSVGGNGNTIYF.

CDR3 residues: CASSRLAGGPTQYF. CDR3 DNA: TGTGCCAGCAGCCGACTAGCGGGGGGGCCTACGCAGTATTTT. V and J are TRBV6-2 or TRBV6-3 and TRBJ2-3; 14 nucleotides agree with TRBD2. Germline assignment: CDR1 MNHEY and CDR2 SVGEGT. This CDR3 is built from 14 residues. Trimming removed 6 bases from V and 8 bases from J; junction bases left unmatched: 4.

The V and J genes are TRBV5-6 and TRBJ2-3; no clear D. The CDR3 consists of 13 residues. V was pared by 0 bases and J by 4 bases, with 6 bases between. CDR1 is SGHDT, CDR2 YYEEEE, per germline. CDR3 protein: CASSLGPADTQYF. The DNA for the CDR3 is TGTGCCAGCAGCTTGGGCCCGGCAGATACGCAGTATTTT. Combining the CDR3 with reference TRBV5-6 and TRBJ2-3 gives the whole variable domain DAGVTQSPTHLIKTRGQQVTLRCSPKSGHDTVSWYQQALGQGPQFIFQYYEEEERQRGNFPDRFSGHQFPNYSSELNVNALLLGDSALYLCASSLGPADTQYFGPGTRLTVL.

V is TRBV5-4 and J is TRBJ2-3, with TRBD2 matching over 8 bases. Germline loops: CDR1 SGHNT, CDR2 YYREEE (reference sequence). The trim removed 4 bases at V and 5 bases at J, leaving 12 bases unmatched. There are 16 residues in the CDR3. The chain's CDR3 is CASSAPGTRMKDTQYF. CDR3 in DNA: TGTGCCAGCAGCGCGCCCGGGACTAGAATGAAAGATACGCAGTATTTT.

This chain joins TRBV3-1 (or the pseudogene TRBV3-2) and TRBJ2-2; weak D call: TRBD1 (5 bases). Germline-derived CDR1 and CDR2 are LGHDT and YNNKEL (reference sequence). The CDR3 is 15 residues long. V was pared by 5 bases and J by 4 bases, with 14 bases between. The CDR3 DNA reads TGTGCCAGCAGCTTAGGGGAATCTCTCACCGGGGAGCTGTTTTTT. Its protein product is CASSLGESLTGELFF.

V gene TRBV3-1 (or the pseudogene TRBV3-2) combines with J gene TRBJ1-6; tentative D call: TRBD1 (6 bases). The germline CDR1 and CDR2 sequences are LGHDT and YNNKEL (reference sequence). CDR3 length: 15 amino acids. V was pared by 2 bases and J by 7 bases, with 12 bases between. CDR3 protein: CASSQHLGQNSPLHF. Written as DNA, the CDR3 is TGTGCCAGCAGCCAACACCTCGGACAGAATTCACCCCTCCACTTT.

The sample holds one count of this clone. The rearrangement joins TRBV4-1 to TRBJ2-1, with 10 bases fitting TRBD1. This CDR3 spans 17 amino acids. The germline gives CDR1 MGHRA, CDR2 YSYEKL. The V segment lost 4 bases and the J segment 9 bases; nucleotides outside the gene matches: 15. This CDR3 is CASSRDPGTGALSEQFF. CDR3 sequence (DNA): TGCGCCAGCAGCCGGGATCCGGGGACAGGGGCTCTGAGTGAGCAGTTCTTC.

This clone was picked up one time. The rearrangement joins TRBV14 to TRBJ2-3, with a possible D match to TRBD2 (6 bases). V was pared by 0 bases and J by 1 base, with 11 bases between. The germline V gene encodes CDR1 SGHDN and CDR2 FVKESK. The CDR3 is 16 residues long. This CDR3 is CASSQDKLAGTDTQYF. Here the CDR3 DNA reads TGTGCCAGCAGCCAAGATAAACTAGCTGGCACAGATACGCAGTATTTT. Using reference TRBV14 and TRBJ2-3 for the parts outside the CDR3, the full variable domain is EAGVTQFPSHSVIEKGQTVTLRCDPISGHDNLYWYRRVMGKEIKFLLHFVKESKQDESGMPNNRFLAERTGGTYSTLKVQPAELEDSGVYFCASSQDKLAGTDTQYFGPGTRLTVL.

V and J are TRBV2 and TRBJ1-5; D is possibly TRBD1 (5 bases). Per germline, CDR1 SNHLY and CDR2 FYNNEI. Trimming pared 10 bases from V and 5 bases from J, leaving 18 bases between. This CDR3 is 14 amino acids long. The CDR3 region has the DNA TGTGCCACCGCCAAACAGGCGGGAGATCAGCCCCAGCATTTT. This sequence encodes CATAKQAGDQPQHF.